The 18 T cell receptor beta chains reported below all come from one sample, sequenced in a study of T-cell reconstitution after alpha-beta-depleted transplantation in children. During its preparation, the TCRbeta library received unique molecular identifiers. TCRdb processed the PCR reads anew with MiXCR; each CDR3 protein has one entry. The sample holds some 87,000 distinct CDR3 sequences, roughly 15% seen once. This sample comprised PBMCs, mostly from graft donor cells, obtained 180 days after TCRalphabeta/CD19-depleted stem cell transplant. Receptor source: a male patient aged 2-9 years who had a stem cell transplant for acute lymphoblastic leukemia, so the T cells may come from the graft donor.

The chain couples TRBV7-2 to TRBJ2-7; 8 bases agree with TRBD2. This CDR3 region has 15 residues. Germline V gene lookup returns CDR1 SGHTA and CDR2 FQGNSA. V dropped 1 base and J dropped 3; count of bases not matched to a gene: 5. The CDR3 DNA is TGTGCCAGCAGCTTAGTGGCGGGACTAGACTACGAGCAGTACTTC. Amino acid sequence: CASSLVAGLDYEQYF.

In this sample, this clonotype turned up many times. The rearrangement uses TRBV12-3 or TRBV12-4 and TRBJ1-1; tentatively, D is TRBD1 (5 bases). The length of the CDR3 is 14 residues. Deletions cut 6 bases from V and 4 bases from J, with 15 bases between. In nucleotides, the CDR3 is TGTGCCAGCAGGACCCAGGAGGGGAGCACTGAAGCTTTCTTT. Its protein is CASRTQEGSTEAFF.

V usage is TRBV7-8 and J usage is TRBJ1-1, with a tentative D call TRBD1 (6 bases). Trimming pared 2 bases from V and 3 bases from J, leaving 16 bases between. This CDR3 region has 16 residues. Germline V lookup: CDR1 SGHVS, CDR2 FQNEAQ. The CDR3 protein is CASSLRIGGMDTEAFF. The CDR3 region has the DNA TGTGCCAGCAGCTTAAGGATAGGGGGAATGGACACTGAAGCTTTCTTT.

In this sample, this clonotype turned up a few times. The V call is TRBV15, the J call TRBJ1-1; a weak D match, TRBD1 (5 bases). The CDR3 totals 15 residues. Germline CDR1 LNHNV, CDR2 YYDKDF (reference sequence). Between the trimmed V and J ends, which lost 0 bases and 7 bases, there was a span of 15 bases. The CDR3 loop is CATSRDGGAAYEAFF. Written as DNA, the CDR3 is TGTGCCACCAGCAGAGATGGCGGGGCAGCTTATGAAGCTTTCTTT.

This clonotype occurred many times. V usage is TRBV7-6 and J usage is TRBJ2-1; TRBD2 agrees at 12 bases. Germline V CDR1 and CDR2: SGHVS, FNYEAQ. The CDR3 covers 16 residues. The junction had 4 bases not matched to a gene; V was cut back by 1 base and J by 6 bases. The CDR3 bases are TGTGCCAGCAGCTTAGTAGAACTAGCGGGGGGCAATGAGCAGTTCTTC. Translation gives CASSLVELAGGNEQFF.

This clonotype was seen a few times. The chain couples TRBV11-2 to TRBJ1-1, with a possible D match to TRBD1 (6 bases). The germline V gene encodes CDR1 SGHAT and CDR2 FQNNGV. The V and J ends lost 5 bases and 4 bases respectively, with 17 bases between them. The CDR3 has 15 amino acids. CDR3 coding DNA: TGTGCCAGCAGCCCCACCTCAGGGGTGGGCACTGAAGCTTTCTTT. Amino acid sequence: CASSPTSGVGTEAFF.

This chain connects TRBV20-1 to TRBJ2-5, with D possibly being TRBD2 (6 bases). With 5 bases removed from V and 7 bases from J, the gap between germline ends came to 11 bases. CDR3 size: 11 residues. The germline gives CDR1 DFQATT, CDR2 SNEGSKA (reference sequence). CDR3 DNA: TGCAGTGCTGGAGGGGAAGGGACCCAGTACTTC. Its translation: CSAGGEGTQYF.

This clonotype showed up just a few times. The chain combines TRBV5-1 with TRBJ1-3; D is undetermined. V lost 0 bases and J lost 0, with 7 bases in between. This CDR3 is built from 15 residues. The V gene's germline CDR1 is SGHRS and CDR2 YFSETQ. Here the CDR3 reads CASSLVANSGNTIYF. The CDR3 nucleotides read TGCGCCAGCAGCTTGGTGGCCAACTCTGGAAACACCATATATTTT.

As concerns this clonotype: With a much larger clone just one base away, this may be a read error. The V and J genes are TRBV7-2 and TRBJ1-5; a possible D gene is TRBD1 (5 bases). Trimming removed 1 base at V and 7 bases at J, with 8 bases between. The germline gives CDR1 SGHTA, CDR2 FQGNSA. The CDR3 sequence is 13 residues long. CDR3 nucleotides: TGTACCAGCAGCTTAGGGTGGGGGCAGCCCCAGCATTTT. Amino acids: CTSSLGWGQPQHF.

This clonotype was found a few times. For the CDR3, the DNA is TGTGCCAGCTCACCAGGGCTGAACACCGGGGAGCTGTTTTTT. Translating it yields CASSPGLNTGELFF. The chain carries TRBV18 and TRBJ2-2; D not resolved. Germline CDR1 KGHSH, CDR2 LQKENI. V lost 2 bases and J 1 base, leaving 5 bases between the germline ends. The CDR3 extends over 14 amino acids.

This chain uses TRBV7-2 with TRBJ1-2, with 10 bases identical to TRBD1. The CDR3 has 14 residues. After removal of 6 bases from V and 4 bases from J, the junction contained 5 bases not matched to a gene. The germline V gene has CDR1 SGHTA and CDR2 FQGNSA. The CDR3 sequence is CASRLTGGGYGYTF. CDR3 sequence (DNA): TGTGCCAGCAGGCTGACAGGGGGCGGCTATGGCTACACCTTC.

This clonotype was detected a few times. V and J are TRBV11-1 and TRBJ2-1, with 10 nucleotides matching TRBD2. CDR1 and CDR2 from the germline V gene are SGHAT and FQDESV (reference sequence). Unmatched junction bases numbered 18, after V lost 4 bases and J lost 9 bases. This CDR3 is built from 18 residues. The CDR3 DNA reads as TGTGCCAGCAGCTCGACAACCCGGGCTAGCGGGAGTATAGGTGAGCAGTTCTTC. Translation: CASSSTTRASGSIGEQFF. Supplemented by reference TRBV11-1 and TRBJ2-1, the full variable domain reads EAEVAQSPRYKITEKSQAVAFWCDPISGHATLYWYRQILGQGPELLVQFQDESVVDDSQLPKDRFSAERLKGVDSTLKIQPAELGDSAMYLCASSSTTRASGSIGEQFFGPGTRLTVL.

This clonotype has just a few counts. CDR3 residues: CASSLLVGGENTDTQYF. For the CDR3, the DNA is TGCGCCAGCAGCTTGTTAGTAGGGGGCGAGAACACAGATACGCAGTATTTT. The V call is TRBV5-1, the J call TRBJ2-3; 7 bases map to TRBD1. The CDR3 is made up of 17 amino acids. V dropped 1 base and J dropped 2; count of bases not matched to a gene: 10. CDR1 and CDR2 (germline): SGHRS, YFSETQ.

The rearrangement uses TRBV6-2 or TRBV6-3 and TRBJ1-1; maybe TRBD1 (6 bases). V was shortened by 5 bases and J by 5 bases, with 18 bases between the two germline ends. CDR3 length: 15 residues. From germline, CDR1 is MNHEY and CDR2 SVGEGT. The CDR3 region is CASSDHLGGRTEAFF. The CDR3 bases are TGTGCCAGCAGTGACCATTTAGGGGGAAGAACTGAAGCTTTCTTT.

The rearrangement uses TRBV27 and TRBJ2-4; possible D gene TRBD2, 7 bases. Germline loops: CDR1 MNHEY, CDR2 SMNVEV (reference sequence). The length of the CDR3 is 18 residues. Deletions cut 6 bases from V and 1 base from J, with 22 bases between. The CDR3 DNA is TGTGCCAGCAGACTATCCCCTAGAGGGGGGGCGGCCAAAAACATTCAGTACTTC. Translating it yields CASRLSPRGGAAKNIQYF.

This clonotype was seen once. The V call is TRBV4-1, the J call TRBJ2-2, with TRBD1 matching over 11 bases. The ends lost 3 bases at V and 5 bases at J; junction bases unmatched: 5. The CDR3 covers 16 residues. Germline V gives CDR1 MGHRA, CDR2 YSYEKL. CDR3 sequence: CASSHRTGGSTGELFF. In nucleotides, the CDR3 is TGCGCCAGCAGCCACAGGACAGGGGGCAGTACCGGGGAGCTGTTTTTT.

This clonotype has more than one count but fewer than ten. The chain is built from TRBV24-1 and TRBJ2-2; tentative D call: TRBD1 (5 bases). The CDR3 consists of 14 residues. V was pared by 4 bases and J by 6 bases, with 11 bases between. CDR1 and CDR2 (germline): KGHDR, SFDVKD. The CDR3 loop reads CATSESGIPGELFF. CDR3 sequence (DNA): TGTGCCACCAGTGAATCAGGGATCCCCGGGGAGCTGTTTTTT.

This clonotype showed up many times. V is TRBV5-1 and J is TRBJ1-1, with D unresolved. V was pared by 2 bases and J by 9 bases, with 17 bases between. The length of the CDR3 is 14 residues. In germline, CDR1 is SGHRS, CDR2 YFSETQ. The CDR3 region is CASSFAYMGDKAFF. In nucleotides, the CDR3 is TGCGCCAGCAGCTTTGCCTACATGGGAGATAAAGCTTTCTTT.